This is a list of T cell receptor beta chains from one sample in a study of blood T cells in healthy people across ages. From the 5' RACE reads, TCRdb called clonotypes with MiXCR, one entry per CDR3 protein. The sample records about 800,000 distinct CDR3 sequences, 25% being singletons. The same sample was also studied in work on T cells of mothers and their children.

The sequencing input was blood. Receptor source: a boy aged 10-17 years in good health. Each CDR3 is given with its conserved first and last residue. D genes are given only for firm matches. Size is stated for part of the rows, as once, few or many counts, or as a class when the clone is expanded.

clone_size	d_call	v_call	j_call	cdr3_nt	cdr3_aa
.	TRBD1	TRBV3-1	TRBJ2-6	TGTGCCAGCAGCCCTGAGGACAGGCGGAGCTCTGGGGCCAACGTCCTGACTTTC	CASSPEDRRSSGANVLTF
.	.	TRBV15	TRBJ1-5	TGTGCCACCAGCAGAGGTTTAATGTATAGCAATCAGCCCCAGCATTTT	CATSRGLMYSNQPQHF
.	.	TRBV7-2	TRBJ1-2	TGTGCCAGCAGCTTACGGGGATCCAGGCCCTTGTTC	CASSLRGSRPLF
.	.	TRBV19	TRBJ2-1	TGTGCCAGTAGTATTGGGACAAACAATGAGCAGTTCTTC	CASSIGTNNEQFF
many	.	TRBV25-1	TRBJ2-5	TGTGCCAGCAGACAGGGTGGGCAAGAGACCCAGTACTTC	CASRQGGQETQYF
few	.	TRBV6-8	TRBJ2-4	TGTGCCAGCAGTTACGAGGTTGGATTTGGAAAAAACATTCAGTACTTC	CASSYEVGFGKNIQYF
.	.	TRBV20-1	TRBJ2-7	TGCAGTGCCCAACTGGGGGACGTCAACTACGAGCAGTACTTC	CSAQLGDVNYEQYF
few	.	TRBV20-1	TRBJ2-4	TGCAGTGCTAAAATCACCGGATATACGGGGCAGGGGGCCAAAAACATTCAGTACTTC	CSAKITGYTGQGAKNIQYF
few	.	TRBV7-3	TRBJ2-5	TGTGCCAGCAGCGCTCAAACGGGAGTGACGGAGACCCAGCACTTC	CASSAQTGVTETQHF
.	.	TRBV29-1	TRBJ1-4	TGCAGCGTTGGCGAAGAGAGAAAACTGTTTTTT	CSVGEERKLFF
few	.	TRBV2	TRBJ2-2	TGTGCCAGCAGCGGCCAGGGCCCACTCTCCGGGGAGCTGTTTTTT	CASSGQGPLSGELFF
.	.	TRBV27	TRBJ1-1	TGTGCCAGCAGGTACCGGGCGAACACTGAAGCTTTCTTT	CASRYRANTEAFF
few	TRBD2	TRBV3-1	TRBJ2-1	TGTGCCAGCAGCCTGGCTAGCGGGAATACTCCCAATGAGCAGTTCTTC	CASSLASGNTPNEQFF
.	.	TRBV5-8	TRBJ2-1	TGTGCCAGCAGTCGCGGGGGCCCCTCCTACAATGAGCAGTTCTTC	CASSRGGPSYNEQFF
.	.	TRBV6-2/TRBV6-3	TRBJ1-1	TGTGCCAGCACTCCAGGGTGGAACACTGAAGCTTTCTTT	CASTPGWNTEAFF
few	TRBD1	TRBV28	TRBJ2-5	TGTGCCAGCCAACAGGGGGGCCAAGAGACCCAGTACTTC	CASQQGGQETQYF
.	TRBD1	TRBV13	TRBJ2-3	TGTGCCAGCAGCTCGGGACAGAACACAGATACGCAGTATTTT	CASSSGQNTDTQYF
.	TRBD2	TRBV29-1	TRBJ2-5	TGCAGCGTTGAACTAGCGGGGGCGGTGGCGGAGACCCAGTACTTC	CSVELAGAVAETQYF
.	.	TRBV11-2	TRBJ1-2	TGTGCCAGCAGCTTAGATCCGGTCATCTCTGGCTACACCTTC	CASSLDPVISGYTF
.	.	TRBV18	TRBJ2-7	TGTGCCAGCTCCCCCCAGGTTTCGGGTTCGGACATCTACGAGCAGTACTTC	CASSPQVSGSDIYEQYF
few	.	TRBV6-6	TRBJ1-2	TGTGCCAGCAGTTACGGGGACGATTATGGCGGCTACACCTTC	CASSYGDDYGGYTF
few	TRBD1	TRBV6-5	TRBJ1-1	TGTGCCAGCAGTCGTACACAGGGGGAGGCAGCTTTCTTT	CASSRTQGEAAFF
few	.	TRBV7-3	TRBJ1-1	TGTGCCAGCAGCCTTCTAGGCTCAGCTAACACTGAAGCTTTCTTT	CASSLLGSANTEAFF
.	TRBD1	TRBV5-1	TRBJ2-4	TGCGCCAGCAGCTTACGGACAGGGGGCCTGGCCAAAAACATTCAGTACTTC	CASSLRTGGLAKNIQYF
.	.	TRBV27	TRBJ2-1	TGTGCCAGCAGTTTGAAGCTCTACAATGAGCAGTTCTTC	CASSLKLYNEQFF
.	TRBD2	TRBV7-3	TRBJ2-1	TGTGCCAGCAGCCCCAGACTAGCGGGAGCGGTTGAGCATTTCTTC	CASSPRLAGAVEHFF
.	.	TRBV6-2/TRBV6-3	TRBJ1-1	TGTGCCAGCAGTACCCCGGCAGGGAGGTACACTGAAGCTTTCTTT	CASSTPAGRYTEAFF
few	.	TRBV24-1	TRBJ2-1	TGTGCCACCAGTGGTCCAGGGCGTGGTGAGCAGTTCTTC	CATSGPGRGEQFF
.	.	TRBV9	TRBJ1-2	TGTGCCAGCAGCGTAGGACCGGGGCCTAACTATGGCTACACCTTC	CASSVGPGPNYGYTF
.	.	TRBV5-5	TRBJ1-4	TGTGCCAGCAGCTCCCCTGGGGAGGGAGACGGAAATGCGGGTAATGAAAAACTGTTTTTT	CASSSPGEGDGNAGNEKLFF
.	.	TRBV19	TRBJ1-1	TGTGCCAGTAGTACCCCCGGAGGGAACACTGAAGCTTTCTTT	CASSTPGGNTEAFF
.	.	TRBV6-6	TRBJ2-3	TGTGCCAGCAGTTACGGGGGCCTCACAGATACGCAGTATTTT	CASSYGGLTDTQYF
.	.	TRBV20-1	TRBJ1-1	TGCAGTGCTATTACCGGGACGCCGGAAGCTTTCTTT	CSAITGTPEAFF
.	.	TRBV10-3	TRBJ2-5	TGTGCCATCAGTGAGTCAGAACAGTTCATGGCTGAGCAGTACTTC	CAISESEQFMAEQYF
few	.	TRBV3-1	TRBJ2-1	TGTGCCAGCAGCCAAGAGATGGGAGCTTACAATGAGCAGTTCTTC	CASSQEMGAYNEQFF
once	TRBD2	TRBV12-3/TRBV12-4	TRBJ2-3	TGTGCCAGTGCTGTACTAGCGGGGGGCGGAGATACGCAGTATTTT	CASAVLAGGGDTQYF
.	.	TRBV5-6	TRBJ1-2	TGTGCCAGCAGCTTATATGACGACTATGGCTACACCTTC	CASSLYDDYGYTF
.	.	TRBV5-1	TRBJ1-1	TGCGCCAGCAGCTTGGACCTCGCGGCAGCAGCCTTTGAAGCTTTCTTT	CASSLDLAAAAFEAFF
.	.	TRBV21-1	TRBJ1-2	TGTGCCAGCAACCCCTCCCAGAAACCGGGACAAACTTCCGTTGGCTACACCTTC	CASNPSQKPGQTSVGYTF
.	.	TRBV10-3	TRBJ2-3	TGTGCCATCAGTGAGTCGCCGGTAGATACGCAGTATTTT	CAISESPVDTQYF
few	.	TRBV3-1	TRBJ1-1	TGTGCCAGCTCCTCACAGGGTATGAACACTGAAGCTTTCTTT	CASSSQGMNTEAFF
.	TRBD1	TRBV29-1	TRBJ2-7	TGCAGCGTAGGCCCGTTCCGGGACAGGGGTTCCTACGAGCAGTACTTC	CSVGPFRDRGSYEQYF